Below are 5 T cell receptor beta chains sequenced from a single sample in a study of cytomegalovirus exposure and HLA in healthy donors. The PCR contained 60 Vbeta and 13 Jbeta primers. Repertoires were generated with immunoSEQ multiplex PCR, while TCRdb's copy carries only in-frame clones and drops some. The sample contains around 170,000 clones, roughly 80% of which appear only once. The sample comprised PBMCs. These receptors originate from a girl aged 10-17 years in good health and CMV-seropositive.

In its sample, this clone was seen a few times. In nucleotides, the CDR3 is TGTGCCAGCAGTGATTTTTGGGGCGCAGGACAGCCCCAGCATTTT. Its protein product is CASSDFWGAGQPQHF. This chain uses TRBV6-1 with TRBJ1-5; perhaps TRBD1 as D (5 bases). The CDR3 loop spans 15 amino acids. Germline CDR1 is MNHNS and CDR2 is SASEGT. Deletions cut 3 bases from V and 7 bases from J, with 16 bases between.

The sample holds one count of this clone. V gene TRBV6-6 combines with J gene TRBJ2-2; D is undetermined. The germline V and J ends were trimmed by 6 bases and 4 bases, with 15 bases remaining between them. Looked up from germline, CDR1 is MNHNY and CDR2 is SVGAGI (reference sequence). The CDR3 consists of 15 residues. CDR3 in DNA: TGTGCCAGCAGAACGACACTTATCATCACCGGGGAGCTGTTTTTT. Residues: CASRTTLIITGELFF.

This rearrangement joins TRBV9 to TRBJ2-1; maybe TRBD2 (7 bases). The CDR3 loop spans 18 amino acids. Per germline, CDR1 SGDLS and CDR2 YYNGEE. V dropped 4 bases and J dropped 4 bases, with 24 bases sitting between them. This chain's CDR3 is CASSLGGVGGPRYNEQFF. The CDR3 nucleotides read TGTGCCAGCAGCCTAGGGGGAGTGGGAGGGCCCCGGTACAATGAGCAGTTCTTC.

CDR3 amino acids: CASSLKGSRELFF. CDR3 coding DNA: TGTGCCAGCAGCTTAAAAGGGAGTAGGGAGCTGTTTTTT. This chain joins TRBV7-3 and TRBJ2-2, with D perhaps TRBD2 (5 bases). Germline values: CDR1 SGHTA, CDR2 FQGTGA. The CDR3 runs 13 residues. Trimming took 1 base from V and 9 from J, leaving 9 bases between them. The whole variable domain, remainder taken from reference TRBV7-3 and TRBJ2-2, is GAGVSQTPSNKVTEKGKYVELRCDPISGHTALYWYRQSLGQGPEFLIYFQGTGAADDSGLPNDRFFAVRPEGSVSTLKIQRTERGDSAVYLCASSLKGSRELFFGEGSRLTVL.

This clone was seen once. This chain connects TRBV11-2 to TRBJ2-5; no firm D call. Trimming shortened V by 5 bases and J by 2 bases, and 12 bases separated the two germline ends. CDR1 SGHAT and CDR2 FQNNGV come from the germline V gene. The CDR3 has 14 amino acids. The CDR3: CASSPVSGQETQYF. The CDR3 bases are TGTGCCAGCAGCCCCGTCTCAGGACAAGAGACCCAGTACTTC.